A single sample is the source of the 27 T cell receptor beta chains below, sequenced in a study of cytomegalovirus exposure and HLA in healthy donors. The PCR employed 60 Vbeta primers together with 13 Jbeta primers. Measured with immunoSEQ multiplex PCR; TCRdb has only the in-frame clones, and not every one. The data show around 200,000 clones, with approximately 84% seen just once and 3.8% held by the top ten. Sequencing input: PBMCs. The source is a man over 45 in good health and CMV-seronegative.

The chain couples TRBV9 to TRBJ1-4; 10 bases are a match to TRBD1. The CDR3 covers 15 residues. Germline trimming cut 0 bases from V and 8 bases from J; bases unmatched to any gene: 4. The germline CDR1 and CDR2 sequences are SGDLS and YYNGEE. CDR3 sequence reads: CASSVEGQGREKLFF. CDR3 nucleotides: TGTGCCAGCAGCGTAGAGGGACAGGGGAGGGAAAAACTGTTTTTT. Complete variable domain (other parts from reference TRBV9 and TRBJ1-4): DSGVTQTPKHLITATGQRVTLRCSPRSGDLSVYWYQQSLDQGLQFLIQYYNGEERAKGNILERFSAQQFPDLHSELNLSSLELGDSALYFCASSVEGQGREKLFFGSGTQLSVL.

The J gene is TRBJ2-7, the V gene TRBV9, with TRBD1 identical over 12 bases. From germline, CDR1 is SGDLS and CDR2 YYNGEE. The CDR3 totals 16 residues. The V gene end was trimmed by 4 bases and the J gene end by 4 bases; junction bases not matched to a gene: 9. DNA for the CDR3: TGTGCCAGCAGCACAACCCCGGGACAGGGGGCATACGAGCAGTACTTC. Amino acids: CASSTTPGQGAYEQYF.

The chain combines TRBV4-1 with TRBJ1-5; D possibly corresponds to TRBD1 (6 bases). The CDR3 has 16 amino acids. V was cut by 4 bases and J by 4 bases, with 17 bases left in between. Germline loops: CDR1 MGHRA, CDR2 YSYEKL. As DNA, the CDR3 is TGCGCCAGCAGCCTGTTTGGGGGGGCGAGTAATCAGCCCCAGCATTTT. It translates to CASSLFGGASNQPQHF.

CDR3 amino acids: CASSEYKGGPGHYGYTF. DNA of the CDR3: TGTGCCAGCAGTGAATATAAGGGAGGGCCCGGCCACTATGGCTACACCTTC. V is TRBV2 and J is TRBJ1-2; D not certain. V dropped 2 bases and J dropped 3 bases, with 19 bases sitting between them. Per germline, CDR1 SNHLY and CDR2 FYNNEI. This CDR3 is built from 17 residues.

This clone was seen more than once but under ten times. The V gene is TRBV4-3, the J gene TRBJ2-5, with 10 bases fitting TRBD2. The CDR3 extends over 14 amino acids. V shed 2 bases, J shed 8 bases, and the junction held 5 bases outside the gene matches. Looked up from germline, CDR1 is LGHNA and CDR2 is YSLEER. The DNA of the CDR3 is TGCGCCAGCAGCCAATATTTAGCGGGGGGTACCCAGTACTTC. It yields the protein CASSQYLAGGTQYF.

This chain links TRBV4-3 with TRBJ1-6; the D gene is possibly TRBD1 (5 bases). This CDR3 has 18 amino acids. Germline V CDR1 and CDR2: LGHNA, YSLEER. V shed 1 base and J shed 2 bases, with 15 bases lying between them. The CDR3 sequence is CASSQGPRAGAYNSPLHF. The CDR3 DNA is TGCGCCAGCAGCCAAGGGCCCCGTGCGGGGGCCTATAATTCACCCCTCCACTTT.

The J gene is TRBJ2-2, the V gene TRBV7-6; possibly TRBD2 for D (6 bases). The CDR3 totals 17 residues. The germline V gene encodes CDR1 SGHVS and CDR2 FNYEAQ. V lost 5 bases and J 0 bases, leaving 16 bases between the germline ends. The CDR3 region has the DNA TGTGCCAGCAGCACCTGGACGGGGGACTCGAACACCGGGGAGCTGTTTTTT. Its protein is CASSTWTGDSNTGELFF.

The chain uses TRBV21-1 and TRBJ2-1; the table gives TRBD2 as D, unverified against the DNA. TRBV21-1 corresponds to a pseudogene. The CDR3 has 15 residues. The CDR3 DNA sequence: TGTGCCAGCAGCAAAGTGAGGCAGCCCTGCTATGAGCAGTTCTTC. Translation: CASSKVRQPCYEQFF.

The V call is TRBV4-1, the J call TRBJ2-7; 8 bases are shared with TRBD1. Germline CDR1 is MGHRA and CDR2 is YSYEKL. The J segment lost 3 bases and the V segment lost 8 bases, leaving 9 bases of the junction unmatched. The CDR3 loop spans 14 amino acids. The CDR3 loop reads CASATGTGHYEQYF. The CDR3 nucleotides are TGCGCCAGCGCAACAGGGACAGGACACTACGAGCAGTACTTC.

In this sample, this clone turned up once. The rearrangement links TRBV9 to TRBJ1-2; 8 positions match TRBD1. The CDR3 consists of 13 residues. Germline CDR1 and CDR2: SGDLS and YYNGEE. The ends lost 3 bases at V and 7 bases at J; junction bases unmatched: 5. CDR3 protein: CASSDGQGGGYTF. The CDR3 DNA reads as TGTGCCAGCAGCGACGGACAGGGCGGTGGCTACACCTTC.

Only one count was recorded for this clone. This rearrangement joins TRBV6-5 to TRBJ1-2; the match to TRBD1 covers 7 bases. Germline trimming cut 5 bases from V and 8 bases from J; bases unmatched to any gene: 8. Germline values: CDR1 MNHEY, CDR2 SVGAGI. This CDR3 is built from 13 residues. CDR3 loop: CASSAHRGDGYTF. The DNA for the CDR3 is TGTGCCAGCAGTGCTCACAGGGGTGACGGCTACACCTTC.

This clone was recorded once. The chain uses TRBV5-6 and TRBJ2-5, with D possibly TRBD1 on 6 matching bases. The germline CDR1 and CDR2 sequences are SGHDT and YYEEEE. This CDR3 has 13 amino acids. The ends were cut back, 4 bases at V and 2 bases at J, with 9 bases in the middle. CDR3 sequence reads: CASSLDRQETQYF. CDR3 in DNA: TGTGCCAGCAGCCTTGACAGGCAAGAGACCCAGTACTTC.

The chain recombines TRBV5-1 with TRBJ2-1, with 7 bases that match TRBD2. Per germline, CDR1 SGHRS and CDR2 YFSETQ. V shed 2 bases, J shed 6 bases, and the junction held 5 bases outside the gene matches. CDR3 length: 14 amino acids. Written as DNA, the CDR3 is TGCGCCAGCAGCTTACGGGGGAGGGCCAATGAGCAGTTCTTC. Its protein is CASSLRGRANEQFF.

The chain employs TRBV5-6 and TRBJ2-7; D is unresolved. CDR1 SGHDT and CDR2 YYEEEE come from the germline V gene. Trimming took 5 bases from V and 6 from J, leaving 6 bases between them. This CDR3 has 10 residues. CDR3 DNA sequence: TGTGCCAGCAGTCCTTGCGAGCAGTACTTC. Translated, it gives CASSPCEQYF.

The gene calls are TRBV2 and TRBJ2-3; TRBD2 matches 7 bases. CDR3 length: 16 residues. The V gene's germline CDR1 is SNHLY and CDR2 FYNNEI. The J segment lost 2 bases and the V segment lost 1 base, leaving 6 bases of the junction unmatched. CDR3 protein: CASSEVWGGVTDTQYF. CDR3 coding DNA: TGTGCCAGCAGTGAAGTGTGGGGGGGAGTCACAGATACGCAGTATTTT. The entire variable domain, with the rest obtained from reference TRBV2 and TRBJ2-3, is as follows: EPEVTQTPSHQVTQMGQEVILRCVPISNHLYFYWYRQILGQKVEFLVSFYNNEISEKSEIFDDQFSVERPDGSNFTLKIRSTKLEDSAMYFCASSEVWGGVTDTQYFGPGTRLTVL.

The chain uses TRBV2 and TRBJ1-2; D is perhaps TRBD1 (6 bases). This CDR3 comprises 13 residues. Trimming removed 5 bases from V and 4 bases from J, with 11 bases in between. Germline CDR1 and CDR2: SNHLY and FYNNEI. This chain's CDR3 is CASSPGAGYGYTF. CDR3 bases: TGTGCCAGCAGTCCAGGGGCGGGCTATGGCTACACCTTC. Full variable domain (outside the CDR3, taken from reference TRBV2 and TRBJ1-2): EPEVTQTPSHQVTQMGQEVILRCVPISNHLYFYWYRQILGQKVEFLVSFYNNEISEKSEIFDDQFSVERPDGSNFTLKIRSTKLEDSAMYFCASSPGAGYGYTFGSGTRLTVV.

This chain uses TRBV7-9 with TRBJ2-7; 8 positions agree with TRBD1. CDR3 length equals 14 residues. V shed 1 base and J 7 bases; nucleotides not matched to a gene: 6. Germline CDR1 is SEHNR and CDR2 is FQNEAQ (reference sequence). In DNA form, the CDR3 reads TGTGCCAGCAGCTTAGACGGGACAGGTATAGAGCAGTACTTC. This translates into CASSLDGTGIEQYF.

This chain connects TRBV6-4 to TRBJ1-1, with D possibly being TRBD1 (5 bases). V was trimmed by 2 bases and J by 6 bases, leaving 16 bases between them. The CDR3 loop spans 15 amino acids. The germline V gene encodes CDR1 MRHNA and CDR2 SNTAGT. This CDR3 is CASSDGAGTNSEAFF. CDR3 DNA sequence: TGTGCCAGCAGTGACGGGGCGGGAACAAACTCTGAAGCTTTCTTT.

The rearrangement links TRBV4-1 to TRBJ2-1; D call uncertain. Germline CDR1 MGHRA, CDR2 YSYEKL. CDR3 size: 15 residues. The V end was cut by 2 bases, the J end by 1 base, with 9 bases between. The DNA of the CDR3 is TGCGCCAGCAGCCAAAGTCATCTATCCTACAATGAGCAGTTCTTC. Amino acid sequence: CASSQSHLSYNEQFF.

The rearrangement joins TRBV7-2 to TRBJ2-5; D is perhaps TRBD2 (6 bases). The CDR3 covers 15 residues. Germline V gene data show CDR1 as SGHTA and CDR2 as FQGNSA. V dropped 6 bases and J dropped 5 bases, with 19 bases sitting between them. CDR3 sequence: CASSPDRGLWETQYF. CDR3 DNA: TGTGCCAGCAGTCCCGACCGGGGGTTATGGGAGACCCAGTACTTC.

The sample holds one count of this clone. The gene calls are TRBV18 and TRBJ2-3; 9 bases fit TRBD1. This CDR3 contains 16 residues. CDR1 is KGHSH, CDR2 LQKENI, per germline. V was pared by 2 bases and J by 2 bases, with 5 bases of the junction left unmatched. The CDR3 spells CASSPDRGGFTDTQYF. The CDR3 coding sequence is TGTGCCAGCTCACCAGACAGGGGGGGATTCACAGATACGCAGTATTTT.

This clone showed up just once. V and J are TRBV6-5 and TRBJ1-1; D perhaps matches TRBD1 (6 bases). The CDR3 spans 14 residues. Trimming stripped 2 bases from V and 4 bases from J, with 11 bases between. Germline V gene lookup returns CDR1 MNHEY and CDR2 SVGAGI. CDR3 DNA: TGTGCCAGCAGTTACGTAACAGGGTCCACTGAAGCTTTCTTT. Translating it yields CASSYVTGSTEAFF.

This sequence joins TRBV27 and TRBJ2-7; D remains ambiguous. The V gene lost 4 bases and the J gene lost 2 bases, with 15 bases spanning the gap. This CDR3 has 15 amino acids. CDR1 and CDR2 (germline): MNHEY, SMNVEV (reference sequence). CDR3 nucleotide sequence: TGTGCCAGCAGTTCCCGAAGACTGTCTACCTACGAGCAGTACTTC. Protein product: CASSSRRLSTYEQYF.

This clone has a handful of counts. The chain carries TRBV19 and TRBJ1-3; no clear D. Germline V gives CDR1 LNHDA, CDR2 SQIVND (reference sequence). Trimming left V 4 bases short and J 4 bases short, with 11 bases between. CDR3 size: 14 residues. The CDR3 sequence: CASSTQRFGNTIYF. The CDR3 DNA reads TGTGCCAGTAGTACGCAACGGTTCGGAAACACCATATATTTT.

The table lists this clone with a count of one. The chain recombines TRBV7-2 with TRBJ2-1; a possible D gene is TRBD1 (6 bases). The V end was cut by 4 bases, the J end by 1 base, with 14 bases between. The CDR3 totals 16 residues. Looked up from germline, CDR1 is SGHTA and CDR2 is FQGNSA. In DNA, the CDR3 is TGTGCCAGCAGCTCTCGAAGCACAGGGTCCTACAATGAGCAGTTCTTC. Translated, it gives CASSSRSTGSYNEQFF. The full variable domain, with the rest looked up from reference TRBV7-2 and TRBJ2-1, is GAGVSQSPSNKVTEKGKDVELRCDPISGHTALYWYRQSLGQGLEFLIYFQGNSAPDKSGLPSDRFSAERTGGSVSTLTIQRTQQEDSAVYLCASSSRSTGSYNEQFFGPGTRLTVL.

The CDR3 spells CASSPVGTGIAYEQYF. The CDR3 bases are TGTGCCAGTAGCCCGGTTGGGACAGGGATCGCCTACGAGCAGTACTTC. This sequence joins TRBV25-1 and TRBJ2-7, with 9 positions matching TRBD1. V lost 9 bases, J lost 2 bases, and 14 bases stayed unmatched. This CDR3 is 16 amino acids long. Germline CDR1 MGHDK, CDR2 SYGVNS.

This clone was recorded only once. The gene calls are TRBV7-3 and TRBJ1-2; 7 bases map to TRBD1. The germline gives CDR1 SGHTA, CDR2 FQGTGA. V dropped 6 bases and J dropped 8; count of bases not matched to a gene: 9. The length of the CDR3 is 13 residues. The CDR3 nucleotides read TGTGCCAGCAGTACGACAGGGAAGGACGGCTACACCTTC. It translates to CASSTTGKDGYTF.